This TCR beta chain came from a study of response to subunit inactivated influenza vaccine. TCRdb processed the RT-PCR reads anew with MiXCR; each CDR3 protein has one entry. The sample lists approximately 480,000 distinct CDR3 sequences; over 9.5% were seen once. General study findings and limits: The authors suggested that every seasonal influenza vaccination recruits few new T cells.

This clonotype turned up a few times. Antigen unknown. Trimming pared 5 bases from V and 4 bases from J, leaving 18 bases between. Germline lookup yields CDR1 MNHNY and CDR2 SVGAGI (reference sequence). CDR3 length: 16 residues. The rearrangement uses TRBV6-6 and TRBJ2-1; D is unclear. Sequenced material: PBMCs from blood, taken about 40 days after vaccination. The origin of this receptor is a man aged 45-65 years who received an inactivated influenza vaccine. CDR3 in amino acids: CASSHRNLARYNEQFF. In DNA, the CDR3 is TGTGCCAGCAGTCACCGCAATTTGGCGAGGTACAATGAGCAGTTCTTC.